The T cell receptor (beta chain) under discussion was sequenced for a study of T cells in Graves' hyperthyroidism and ophthalmopathy. Overall study results and limits: Blood also showed most of the thyroid clonotypes that were expanded above 0.001. Ophthalmopathy was predicted by the model a median of around 5.9 months ahead of onset.

Per germline, CDR1 DFQATT and CDR2 SNEGSKA (reference sequence). The junction had 2 bases not matched to a gene; V was cut back by 2 bases and J by 2 bases. The CDR3 is 13 residues long. RNA transcripts gave rise to amplified TCR beta CDR3 regions. The HTBI set primed first-round TCR CDR3 RT-PCR. TCRdb fed the multiplex PCR reads into MiXCR, producing one record per CDR3 protein. Among approximately 690,000 distinct CDR3 sequences listed, about 14% were seen once. At least ten counts were recorded for this clonotype. The antigen is unknown. The rearrangement joins TRBV20-1 to TRBJ1-1; 7 positions match TRBD1. This sequence originates from a woman aged 50 to 60 with Graves' ophthalmopathy. Material for sequencing was blood. CDR3 loop: CSARYRGNTEAFF. CDR3 DNA: TGCAGTGCTAGATACAGGGGAAACACTGAAGCTTTCTTT.